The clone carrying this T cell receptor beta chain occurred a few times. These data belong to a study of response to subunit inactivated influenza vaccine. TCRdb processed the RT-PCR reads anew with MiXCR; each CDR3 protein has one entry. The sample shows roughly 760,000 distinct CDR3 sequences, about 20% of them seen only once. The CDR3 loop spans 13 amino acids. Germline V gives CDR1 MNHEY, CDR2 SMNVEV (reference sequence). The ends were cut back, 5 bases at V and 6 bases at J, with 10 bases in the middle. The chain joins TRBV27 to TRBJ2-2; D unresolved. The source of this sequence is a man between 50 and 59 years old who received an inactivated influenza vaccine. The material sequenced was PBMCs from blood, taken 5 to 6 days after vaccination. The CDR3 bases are TGTGCCAGCAGTCCCCGAAGGGCCGGGGAGCTGTTTTTT. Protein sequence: CASSPRRAGELFF.